This T cell receptor beta chain stems from a study of long-term antiretroviral therapy in people with HIV. Study results and caveats: Someone took the blood between the mid-2000s and the late 2010s, maybe while older ART regimens were in use.

Every HIV-positive participant received treatment in the United States. Germline CDR1 reads SGDLS; CDR2 reads YYNGEE. The CDR3 has 18 residues. V was clipped by 4 bases and J by 5 bases; unmatched bases: 12. Researchers report immunoSEQ v3.0 was run at survey level. Clones were sequenced by immunoSEQ multiplex PCR, and TCRdb holds only the in-frame ones, with some missing. Of 25,000 to 35,000 clones in the sample, around 97% are singletons; the top ten hold around 3.1%. The table lists this clone with a count of one. Its antigen remains unknown. The origin of this receptor is a man aged 30 to 39 with HIV. The chain couples TRBV9 to TRBJ2-2; 12 bases agree with TRBD2. The sequencing here drew on unsorted PBMCs, taken 6.9 years after starting antiretroviral therapy. CDR3 DNA sequence: TGTGCCAGCAGCTTAGCCCTAGCGGGAGGGCTTGAAACCGGGGAGCTGTTTTTT. Its protein is CASSLALAGGLETGELFF.